This record concerns one TCR beta chain sequence. Its antigen remains unidentified. RNA extraction was followed by reverse transcription into cDNA, which acted as the sequencing template. Here immunoSEQ multiplex PCR was the method, and the copy in TCRdb shows in-frame clones only, minus some. The table has roughly 190,000 clones, around 60% seen once. This CDR3 has 16 residues. Germline lookup yields CDR1 LGHNA and CDR2 YSLEER. V lost 3 bases to trimming and J lost 1 base; unmatched junction nucleotides: 5. The data originate from a study of CD8+ T cells in alopecia areata. Study context: The study gave treated patients oral tofacitinib at 5 to 10 mg twice daily. The study's findings and limits: Clonality in the scalp and expanded CD8+ clones ranked among the top 100 were significantly decreased by tofacitinib. Having just one nonresponder leaves the connection between baseline CD8+ expansion and response unresolved.

Treatment indicated: oral pan-JAK inhibitor, 5-10 mg twice daily. T lymphocytes (CD4+ and CD8+) were sorted from PBMCs. The sequencing here drew on CD4+ T cells sorted from blood, taken at week 4, from a patient treated with tofacitinib. This receptor was taken from a human donor with alopecia areata. The chain uses TRBV4-3 and TRBJ2-3; 9 bases are a match to TRBD2. CDR3 loop: CASSHSSGGRTDTQYF. The CDR3 coding sequence is TGCGCCAGCAGCCATAGTAGCGGGGGACGCACAGATACGCAGTATTTT.